Included here is one TCR beta chain sequence, with context. Its antigen is not yet known. Per-base qualities were not stored, and no clone one base away is much larger. Trimming at the junction amounts to 1 base on V and 4 bases on J, and the germline ends lie 8 bases apart. According to the germline V gene (reference sequence), CDR1 reads GTSNPN and CDR2 reads SVGIG. The CDR3 runs 13 amino acids, cysteine and phenylalanine included. Just CDR3 DNA is preserved here, 39 bases in frame from base 1. This sample's time point label indicates: after hematopoietic stem cell transplant. PRAID featured prominent immunodeficiency alongside autoinflammation. T-cell subsets (conventional T cells, CD8+ T cells, regulatory T cells, T follicular helper cells) were sorted before TRB sequencing. Libraries were made using the immunoSEQ multiplex PCR assay. Turning to the authors' computational methods: Shannon entropy, which takes clonal size distribution into account, was used to quantify repertoire diversity. The Gini-Simpson index (Simpson_1-D) was used to measure inequality in clonotype distribution. TCRdb took over this immuneACCESS table, retaining in-frame rearrangements with V and J assigned. Such tables are incomplete; in checked studies, under half of the missing clones stem from an unresolved V gene, and the remainder is unexplained. V, J and clone size are those of that table, while D and trimming were read from the DNA. In all, the sample holds tens of thousands of clones, and around 90% of those were seen once. Around 0.66% of the sample is held by the ten biggest clonotypes.

The data were obtained in a study of stem cell transplantation in POMP-related autoinflammatory disease (dated by TCRdb to 2020 to 2023). Turning to the overall study: According to the study's hypothesis, the TRB repertoire gets skewed because defective thymoproteasomes impair MHC class I-dependent CD8+ T-cell differentiation and positive selection. Before transplant, CD4+ naive T-cell skewing, low CD8+ T-cell proportions, and reduced T-cell cytokine secretion were observed in patients. Through one year post-transplant, neutrophils and platelets showed 100% donor engraftment on DNA chimerism analysis. The effect of POMP deficiency on T-cell receptor beta repertoire diversity and CDR3 characteristics was assessed by high-throughput TRB sequencing. What the work shows at the level of the full study, not this receptor alone: Statistical significance for the trend toward lower diversity and increased clonality in PRAID patients was reached only for regulatory T cells. PRAID patients showed a restricted number of unique TRB V-J gene pairings. PRAID patients trended toward lower TRB diversity and higher clonality across all analyzed T-cell subsets.

The sequence derives from a human patient with POMP-related autoinflammation and immune dysregulation (PRAID). Some T cells may originate with the graft donor following a transplant. This specimen was CD4+ T cells from PBMCs, taken after stem cell transplantation. The chain was built from TRBV30 and TRBJ1-5, with an unclear D gene assignment. The DNA sequence is given as TGTGCCTGGAGTGGGGGTCGGAATCAGCCCCAGCATTTT. It translates to CAWSGGRNQPQHF.